This entry features one T cell receptor beta chain sequence. Antigen unknown. Extraction and reverse transcription of RNA yielded cDNA as the sequencing template. Produced via immunoSEQ multiplex PCR; TCRdb's table is partial and in-frame only. The sample holds about 190,000 clones, 50% to 60% seen once. Treatment: oral pan-JAK inhibitor, 5-10 mg twice daily. Obtained from alopecia areata patients were lesional scalp punch biopsies along with peripheral blood. The source of the sample is a study of CD8+ T cells in alopecia areata. Across the study: Each day, treated patients took oral tofacitinib twice, at 5 to 10 mg per dose. Study observations and caveats: Scalp samples also contribute reads from the resident alphabeta T cells found in normal skin. For lesional scalp, especially alopecia totalis/universalis, clonality was higher than in normal scalp.

Trimming cost V 4 bases and J 1 base, with 8 bases left between them. The CDR3 has 15 residues. From germline, CDR1 is MNHEY and CDR2 SMNVEV (reference sequence). The receptor was isolated from a human donor with alopecia areata. The material was CD4+ T cells sorted from blood, obtained at week 4, from a patient treated with tofacitinib. The chain uses TRBV27 and TRBJ2-6, with D hard to call. CDR3 region: CASSSLGSGANVLTF. The CDR3 nucleotides are TGTGCCAGCAGTTCACTGGGTTCTGGGGCCAACGTCCTGACTTTC.